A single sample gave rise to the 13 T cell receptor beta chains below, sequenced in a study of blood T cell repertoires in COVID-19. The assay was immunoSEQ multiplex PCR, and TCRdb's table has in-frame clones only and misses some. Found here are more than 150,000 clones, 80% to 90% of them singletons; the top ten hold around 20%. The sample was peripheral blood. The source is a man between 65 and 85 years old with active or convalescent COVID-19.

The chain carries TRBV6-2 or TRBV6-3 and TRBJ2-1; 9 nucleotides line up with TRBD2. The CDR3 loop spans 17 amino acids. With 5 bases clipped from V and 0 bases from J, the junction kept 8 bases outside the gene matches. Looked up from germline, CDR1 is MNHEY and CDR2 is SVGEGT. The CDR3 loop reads CASSTTYSGGSYNEQFF. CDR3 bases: TGTGCCAGCAGTACTACCTATAGCGGGGGCTCCTACAATGAGCAGTTCTTC.

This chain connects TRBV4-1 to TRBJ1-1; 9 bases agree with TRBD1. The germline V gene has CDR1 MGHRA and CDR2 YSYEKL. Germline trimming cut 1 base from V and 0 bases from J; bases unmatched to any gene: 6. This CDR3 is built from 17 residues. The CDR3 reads CASSQVWTGALNTEAFF. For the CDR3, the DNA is TGCGCCAGCAGCCAAGTATGGACAGGGGCCCTGAACACTGAAGCTTTCTTT.

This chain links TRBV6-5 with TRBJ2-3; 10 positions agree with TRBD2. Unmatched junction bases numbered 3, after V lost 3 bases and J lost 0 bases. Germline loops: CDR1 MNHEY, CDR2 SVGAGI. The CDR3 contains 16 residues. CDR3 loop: CASSYRSGRSTDTQYF. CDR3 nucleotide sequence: TGTGCCAGCAGTTATCGTAGCGGGAGGAGCACAGATACGCAGTATTTT.

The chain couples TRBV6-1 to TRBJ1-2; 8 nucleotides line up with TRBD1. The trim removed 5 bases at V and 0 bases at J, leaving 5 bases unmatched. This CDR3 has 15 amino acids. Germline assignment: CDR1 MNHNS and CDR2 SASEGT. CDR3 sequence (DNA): TGTGCCAGCAGTAGACAGGGGATAGCTAACTATGGCTACACCTTC. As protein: CASSRQGIANYGYTF.

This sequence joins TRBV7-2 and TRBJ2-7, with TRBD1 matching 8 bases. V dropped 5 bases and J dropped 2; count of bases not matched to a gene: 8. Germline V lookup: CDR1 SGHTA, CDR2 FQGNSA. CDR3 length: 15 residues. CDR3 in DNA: TGTGCCAGCAGCCTAACCGGGACAGGTACCTACGAGCAGTACTTC. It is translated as CASSLTGTGTYEQYF.

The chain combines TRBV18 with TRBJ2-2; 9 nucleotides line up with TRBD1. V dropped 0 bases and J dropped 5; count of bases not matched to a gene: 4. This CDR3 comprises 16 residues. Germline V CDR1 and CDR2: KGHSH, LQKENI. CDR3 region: CASSPPGTGRTGELFF. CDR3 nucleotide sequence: TGTGCCAGCTCACCACCCGGGACAGGGCGTACCGGGGAGCTGTTTTTT.

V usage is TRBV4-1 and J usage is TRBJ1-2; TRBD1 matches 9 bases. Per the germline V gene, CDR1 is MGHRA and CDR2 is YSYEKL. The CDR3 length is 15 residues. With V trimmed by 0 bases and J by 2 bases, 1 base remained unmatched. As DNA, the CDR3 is TGCGCCAGCAGCCAAGATGGGACAGGGAACTATGGCTACACCTTC. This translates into CASSQDGTGNYGYTF.

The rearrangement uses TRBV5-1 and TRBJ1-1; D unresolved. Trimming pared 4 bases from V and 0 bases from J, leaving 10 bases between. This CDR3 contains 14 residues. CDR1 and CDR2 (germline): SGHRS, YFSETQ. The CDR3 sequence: CASSQKTLNTEAFF. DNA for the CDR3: TGCGCCAGCAGCCAAAAGACACTGAACACTGAAGCTTTCTTT.

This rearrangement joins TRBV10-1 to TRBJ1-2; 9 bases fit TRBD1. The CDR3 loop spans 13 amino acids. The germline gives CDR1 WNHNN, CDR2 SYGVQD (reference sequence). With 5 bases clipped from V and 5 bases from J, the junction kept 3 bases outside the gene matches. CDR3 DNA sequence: TGCGCCAGCAGTTTGGACAGGGGTTATGGCTACACCTTC. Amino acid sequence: CASSLDRGYGYTF.

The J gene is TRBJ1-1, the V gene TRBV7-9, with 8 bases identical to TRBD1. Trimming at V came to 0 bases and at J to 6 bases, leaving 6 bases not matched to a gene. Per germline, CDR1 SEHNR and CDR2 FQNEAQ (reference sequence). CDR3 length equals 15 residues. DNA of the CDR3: TGTGCCAGCAGCTTAGCACAGGGGGGATACCCTGAAGCTTTCTTT. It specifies CASSLAQGGYPEAFF.

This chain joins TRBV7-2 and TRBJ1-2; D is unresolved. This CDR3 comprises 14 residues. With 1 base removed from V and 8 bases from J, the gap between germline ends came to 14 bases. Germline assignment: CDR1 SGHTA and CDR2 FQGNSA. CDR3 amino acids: CASSLGARIIGYTF. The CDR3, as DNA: TGTGCCAGCAGCTTAGGGGCACGGATAATCGGCTACACCTTC. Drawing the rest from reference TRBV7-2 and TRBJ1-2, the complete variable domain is GAGVSQSPSNKVTEKGKDVELRCDPISGHTALYWYRQSLGQGLEFLIYFQGNSAPDKSGLPSDRFSAERTGGSVSTLTIQRTQQEDSAVYLCASSLGARIIGYTFGSGTRLTVV.

CDR3 in amino acids: CASSSKRDNSNQPQHF. The CDR3 nucleotides read TGTGCCAGCAGCTCAAAAAGGGACAATAGCAATCAGCCCCAGCATTTT. The gene calls are TRBV7-8 and TRBJ1-5; maybe TRBD1 (6 bases). V was shortened by 4 bases and J by 0 bases, with 13 bases between the two germline ends. The CDR3 runs to 16 residues. The germline CDR1 and CDR2 sequences are SGHVS and FQNEAQ.

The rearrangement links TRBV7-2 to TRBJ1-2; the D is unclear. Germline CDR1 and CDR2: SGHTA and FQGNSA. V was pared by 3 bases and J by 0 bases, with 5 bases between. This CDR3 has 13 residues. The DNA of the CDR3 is TGTGCCAGCAGCTTGGCAGCTAACTATGGCTACACCTTC. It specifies CASSLAANYGYTF.